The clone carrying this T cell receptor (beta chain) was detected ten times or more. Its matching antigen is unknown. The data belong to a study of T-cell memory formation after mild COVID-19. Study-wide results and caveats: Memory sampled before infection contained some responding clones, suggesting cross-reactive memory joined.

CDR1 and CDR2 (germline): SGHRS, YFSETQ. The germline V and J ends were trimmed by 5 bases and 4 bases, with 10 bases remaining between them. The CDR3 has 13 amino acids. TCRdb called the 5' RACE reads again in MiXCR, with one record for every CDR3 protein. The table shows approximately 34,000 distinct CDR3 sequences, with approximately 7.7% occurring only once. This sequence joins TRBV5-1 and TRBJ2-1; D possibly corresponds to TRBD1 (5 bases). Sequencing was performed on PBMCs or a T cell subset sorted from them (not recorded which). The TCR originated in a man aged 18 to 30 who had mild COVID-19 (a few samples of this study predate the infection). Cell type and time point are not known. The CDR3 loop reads CASRSGPYNEQFF. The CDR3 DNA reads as TGCGCCAGCAGATCAGGGCCGTACAATGAGCAGTTCTTC.